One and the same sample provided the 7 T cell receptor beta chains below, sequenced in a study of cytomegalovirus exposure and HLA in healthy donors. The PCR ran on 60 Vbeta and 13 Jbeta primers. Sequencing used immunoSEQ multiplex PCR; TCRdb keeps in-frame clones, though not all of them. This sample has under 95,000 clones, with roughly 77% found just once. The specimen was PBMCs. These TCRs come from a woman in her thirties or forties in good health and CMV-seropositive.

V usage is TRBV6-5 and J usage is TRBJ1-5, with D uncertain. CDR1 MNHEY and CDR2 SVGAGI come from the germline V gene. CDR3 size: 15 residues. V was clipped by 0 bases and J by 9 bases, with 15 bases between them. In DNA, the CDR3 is TGTGCCAGCAGTTACTCGGCGGAAGGTATTATGCCCCAGCATTTT. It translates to CASSYSAEGIMPQHF.

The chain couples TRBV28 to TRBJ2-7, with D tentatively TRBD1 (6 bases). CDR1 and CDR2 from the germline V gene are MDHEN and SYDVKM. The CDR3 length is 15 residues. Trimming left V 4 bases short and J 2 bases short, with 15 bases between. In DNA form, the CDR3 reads TGTGCCAGCAGTTCCAGGACAGTGCGAACCTACGAGCAGTACTTC. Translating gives CASSSRTVRTYEQYF.

The CDR3 loop reads CASSQAVGDTEAFF. CDR3 nucleotide sequence: TGTGCCAGCTCACAGGCGGTAGGGGACACTGAAGCTTTCTTT. This chain joins TRBV18 and TRBJ1-1; possible D gene TRBD1, 5 bases. V was clipped by 4 bases and J by 3 bases, with 12 bases between them. The CDR3 covers 14 residues. Germline CDR1 and CDR2: KGHSH and LQKENI.

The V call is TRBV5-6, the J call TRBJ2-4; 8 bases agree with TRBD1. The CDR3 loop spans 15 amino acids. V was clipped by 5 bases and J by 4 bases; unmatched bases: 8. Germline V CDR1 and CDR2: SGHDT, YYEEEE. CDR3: CASRDGQGGKNIQYF. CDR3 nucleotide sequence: TGTGCCAGCAGGGACGGACAGGGCGGAAAAAACATTCAGTACTTC.

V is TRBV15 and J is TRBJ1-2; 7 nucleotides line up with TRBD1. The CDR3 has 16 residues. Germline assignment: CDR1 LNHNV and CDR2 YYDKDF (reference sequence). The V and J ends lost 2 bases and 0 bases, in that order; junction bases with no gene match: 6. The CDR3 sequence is CATSRPTQGANYGYTF. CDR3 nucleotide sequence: TGTGCCACCAGCAGACCAACCCAGGGGGCTAACTATGGCTACACCTTC.

Written as DNA, the CDR3 is TGTGCCTGGATGGGAGCTGGAAACACCATATATTTT. This encodes CAWMGAGNTIYF. The chain joins TRBV30 to TRBJ1-3; D is undetermined. The germline CDR1 and CDR2 sequences are GTSNPN and SVGIG (reference sequence). CDR3 length: 12 residues. V was cut by 4 bases and J by 2 bases, with 6 bases left in between.

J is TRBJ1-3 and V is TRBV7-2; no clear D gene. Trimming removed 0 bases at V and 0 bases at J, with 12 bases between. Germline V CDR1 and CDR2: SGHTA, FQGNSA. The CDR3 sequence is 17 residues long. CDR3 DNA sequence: TGTGCCAGCAGCTTAGCGCTATCGGGAGCCTCTGGAAACACCATATATTTT. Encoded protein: CASSLALSGASGNTIYF.